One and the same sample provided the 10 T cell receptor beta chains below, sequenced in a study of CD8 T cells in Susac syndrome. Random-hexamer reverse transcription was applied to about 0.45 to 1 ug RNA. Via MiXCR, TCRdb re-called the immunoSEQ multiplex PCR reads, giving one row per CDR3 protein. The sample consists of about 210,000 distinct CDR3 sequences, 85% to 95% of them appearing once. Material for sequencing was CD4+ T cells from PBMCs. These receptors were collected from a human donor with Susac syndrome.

The CDR3 protein is CASSTRGSGDQPQHF. The CDR3 nucleotides are TGTGCCAGCAGTACCAGGGGGAGCGGGGATCAGCCCCAGCATTTT. V usage is TRBV2 and J usage is TRBJ1-5; TRBD1 agrees at 7 bases. Germline V lookup: CDR1 SNHLY, CDR2 FYNNEI. This CDR3 is 15 amino acids long. V trimming: 5 bases; J trimming: 5 bases; junction bases outside the gene matches: 9.

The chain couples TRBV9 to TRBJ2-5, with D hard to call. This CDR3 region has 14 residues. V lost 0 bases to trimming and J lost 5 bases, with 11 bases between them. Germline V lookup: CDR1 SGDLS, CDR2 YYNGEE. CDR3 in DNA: TGTGCCAGCAGCGTAGGGCAGTTTGAGGAGACCCAGTACTTC. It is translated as CASSVGQFEETQYF.

DNA for the CDR3: TGTGCCAGCAGCCACCAAGCTCCTGGCAATGAGCAGTTCTTC. Protein sequence: CASSHQAPGNEQFF. The rearrangement joins TRBV3-1 to TRBJ2-1; no definite D call. The V gene lost 3 bases and the J gene lost 6 bases, with 12 bases spanning the gap. Germline V CDR1 and CDR2: LGHDT, YNNKEL (reference sequence). The length of the CDR3 is 14 residues.

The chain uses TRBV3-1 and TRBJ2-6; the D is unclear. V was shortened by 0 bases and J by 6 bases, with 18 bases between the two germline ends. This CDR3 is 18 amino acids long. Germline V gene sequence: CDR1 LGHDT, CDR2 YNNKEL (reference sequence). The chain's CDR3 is CASSQDSLITASANVLTF. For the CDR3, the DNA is TGTGCCAGCAGCCAAGATTCCCTTATTACAGCGTCGGCCAACGTCCTGACTTTC.

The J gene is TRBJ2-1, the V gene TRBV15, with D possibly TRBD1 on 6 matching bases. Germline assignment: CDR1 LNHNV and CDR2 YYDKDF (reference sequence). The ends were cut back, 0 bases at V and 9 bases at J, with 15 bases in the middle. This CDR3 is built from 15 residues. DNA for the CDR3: TGTGCCACCAGCAGAGAGCAGGTGGGGGCAGGTGAGCAGTTCTTC. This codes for CATSREQVGAGEQFF.

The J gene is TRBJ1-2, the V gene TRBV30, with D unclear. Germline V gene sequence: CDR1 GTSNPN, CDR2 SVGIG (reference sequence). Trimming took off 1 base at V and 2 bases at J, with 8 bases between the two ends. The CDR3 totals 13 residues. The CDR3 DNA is TGTGCCTGGAGTGGGAGAGGAAACTATGGCTACACCTTC. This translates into CAWSGRGNYGYTF.

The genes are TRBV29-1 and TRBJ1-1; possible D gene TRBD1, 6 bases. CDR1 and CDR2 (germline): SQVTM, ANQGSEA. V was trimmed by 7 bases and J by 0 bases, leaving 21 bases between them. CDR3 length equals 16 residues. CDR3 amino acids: CSGCRSGEAMNTEAFF. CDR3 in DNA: TGCAGCGGCTGTCGTTCAGGGGAGGCCATGAACACTGAAGCTTTCTTT. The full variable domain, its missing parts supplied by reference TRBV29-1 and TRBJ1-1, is SAVISQKPSRDICQRGTSLTIQCQVDSQVTMMFWYRQQPGQSLTLIATANQGSEATYESGFVIDKFPISRPNLTFSTLTVSNMSPEDSSIYLCSGCRSGEAMNTEAFFGQGTRLTVV.

The CDR3 region has the DNA TGTGCCAGCAGCCCTGCGGGAGTGGGAAACACCATATATTTT. It yields the protein CASSPAGVGNTIYF. V and J are TRBV14 and TRBJ1-3; D not certain. This CDR3 has 14 amino acids. Germline CDR1 SGHDN, CDR2 FVKESK. V dropped 4 bases and J dropped 4 bases, with 11 bases sitting between them.

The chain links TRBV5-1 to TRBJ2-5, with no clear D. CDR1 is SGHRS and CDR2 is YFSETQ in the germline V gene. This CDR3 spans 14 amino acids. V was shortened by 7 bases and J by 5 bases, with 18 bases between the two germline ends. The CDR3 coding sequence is TGCGCCAGCTCATCTTCCACATACGGCGAGACCCAGTACTTC. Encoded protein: CASSSSTYGETQYF. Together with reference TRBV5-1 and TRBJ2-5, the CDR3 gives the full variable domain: KAGVTQTPRYLIKTRGQQVTLSCSPISGHRSVSWYQQTPGQGLQFLFEYFSETQRNKGNFPGRFSGRQFSNSRSEMNVSTLELGDSALYLCASSSSTYGETQYFGPGTRLLVL.

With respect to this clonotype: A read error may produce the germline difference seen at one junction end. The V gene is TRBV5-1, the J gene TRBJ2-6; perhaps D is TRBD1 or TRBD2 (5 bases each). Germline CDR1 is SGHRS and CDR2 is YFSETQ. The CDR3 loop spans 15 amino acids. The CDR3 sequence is CASSFGTSGANVLTF. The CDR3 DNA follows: TGTGCCAGCAGTTTCGGGACGTCTGGGGCCAACGTCCTGACTTTC.